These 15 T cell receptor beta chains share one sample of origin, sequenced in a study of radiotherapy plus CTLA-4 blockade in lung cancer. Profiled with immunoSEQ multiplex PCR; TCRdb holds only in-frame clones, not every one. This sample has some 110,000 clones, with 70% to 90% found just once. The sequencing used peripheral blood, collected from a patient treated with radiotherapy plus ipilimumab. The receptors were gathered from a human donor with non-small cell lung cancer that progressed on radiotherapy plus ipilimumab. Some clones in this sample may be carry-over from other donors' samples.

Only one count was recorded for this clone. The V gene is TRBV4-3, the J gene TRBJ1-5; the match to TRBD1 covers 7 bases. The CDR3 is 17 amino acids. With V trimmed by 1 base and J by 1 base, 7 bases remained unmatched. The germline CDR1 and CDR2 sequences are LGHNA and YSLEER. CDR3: CASSQGRGRVSNQPQHF. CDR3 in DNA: TGCGCCAGCAGCCAAGGCAGGGGGAGGGTGAGCAATCAGCCCCAGCATTTT.

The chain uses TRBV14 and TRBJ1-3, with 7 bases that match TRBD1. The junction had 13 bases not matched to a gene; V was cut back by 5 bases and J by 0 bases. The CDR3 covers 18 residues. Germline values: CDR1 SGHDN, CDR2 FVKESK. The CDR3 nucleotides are TGTGCCAGCAGCGTAATGACAGGGCCCTTCAGCTCTGGAAACACCATATATTTT. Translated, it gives CASSVMTGPFSSGNTIYF.

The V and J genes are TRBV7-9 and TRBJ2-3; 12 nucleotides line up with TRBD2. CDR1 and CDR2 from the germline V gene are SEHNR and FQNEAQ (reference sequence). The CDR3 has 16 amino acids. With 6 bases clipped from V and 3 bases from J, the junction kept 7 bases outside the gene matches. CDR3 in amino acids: CASRWGLAGETDTQYF. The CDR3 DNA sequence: TGTGCCAGCAGATGGGGACTAGCGGGCGAAACAGATACGCAGTATTTT. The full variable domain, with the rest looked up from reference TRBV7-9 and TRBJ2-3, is DTGVSQNPRHKITKRGQNVTFRCDPISEHNRLYWYRQTLGQGPEFLTYFQNEAQLEKSRLLSDRFSAERPKGSFSTLEIQRTEQGDSAMYLCASRWGLAGETDTQYFGPGTRLTVL.

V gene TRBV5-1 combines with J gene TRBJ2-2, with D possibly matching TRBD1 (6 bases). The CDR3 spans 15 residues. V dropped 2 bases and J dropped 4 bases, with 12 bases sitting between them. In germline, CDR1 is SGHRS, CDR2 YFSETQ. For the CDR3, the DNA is TGCGCCAGCAGCTTTTTGGGGGCTGGCACCGGGGAGCTGTTTTTT. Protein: CASSFLGAGTGELFF.

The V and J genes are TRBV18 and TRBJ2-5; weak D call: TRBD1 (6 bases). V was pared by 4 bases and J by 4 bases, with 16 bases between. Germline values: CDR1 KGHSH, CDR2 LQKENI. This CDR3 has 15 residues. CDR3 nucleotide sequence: TGTGCCAGCTCACTGAACAGGGATGGGGGAGAGACCCAGTACTTC. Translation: CASSLNRDGGETQYF.

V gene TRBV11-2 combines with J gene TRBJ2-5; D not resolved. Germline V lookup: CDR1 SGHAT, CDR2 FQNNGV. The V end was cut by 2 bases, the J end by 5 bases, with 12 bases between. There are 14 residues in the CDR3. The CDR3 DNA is TGTGCCAGCAGCTTATCGGGCCCCCGGGAGACCCAGTACTTC. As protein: CASSLSGPRETQYF.

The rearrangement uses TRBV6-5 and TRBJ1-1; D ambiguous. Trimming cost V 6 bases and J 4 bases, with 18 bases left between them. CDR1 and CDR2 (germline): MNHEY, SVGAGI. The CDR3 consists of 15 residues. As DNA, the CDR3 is TGTGCCAGCAGGACTCTTTTCTTGGGAATCACTGAAGCTTTCTTT. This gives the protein CASRTLFLGITEAFF.

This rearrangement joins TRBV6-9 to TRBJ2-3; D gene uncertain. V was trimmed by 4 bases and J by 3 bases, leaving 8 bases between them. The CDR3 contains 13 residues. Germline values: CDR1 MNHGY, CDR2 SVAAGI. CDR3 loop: CASSSLETDTQYF. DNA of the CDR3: TGTGCCAGCAGTTCGTTGGAAACAGATACGCAGTATTTT.

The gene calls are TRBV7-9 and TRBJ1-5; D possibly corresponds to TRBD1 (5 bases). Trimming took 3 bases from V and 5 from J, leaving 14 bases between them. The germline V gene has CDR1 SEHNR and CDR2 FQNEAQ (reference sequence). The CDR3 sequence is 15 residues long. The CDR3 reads CASSLAGNGYQPQHF. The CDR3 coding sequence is TGTGCCAGCAGCTTGGCAGGGAATGGTTATCAGCCCCAGCATTTT.

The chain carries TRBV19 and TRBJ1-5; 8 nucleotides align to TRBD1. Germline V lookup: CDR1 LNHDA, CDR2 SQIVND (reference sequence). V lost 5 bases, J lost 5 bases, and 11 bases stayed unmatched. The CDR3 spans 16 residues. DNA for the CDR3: TGTGCCAGTAGTGAAATGGACAGGGTTCGACATCAGCCCCAGCATTTT. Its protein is CASSEMDRVRHQPQHF.

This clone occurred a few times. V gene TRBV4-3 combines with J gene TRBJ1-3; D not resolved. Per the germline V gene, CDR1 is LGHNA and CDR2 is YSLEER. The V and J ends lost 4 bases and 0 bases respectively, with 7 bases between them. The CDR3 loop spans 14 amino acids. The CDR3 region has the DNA TGCGCCAGCAGCCGAGGGAACTCTGGAAACACCATATATTTT. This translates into CASSRGNSGNTIYF.

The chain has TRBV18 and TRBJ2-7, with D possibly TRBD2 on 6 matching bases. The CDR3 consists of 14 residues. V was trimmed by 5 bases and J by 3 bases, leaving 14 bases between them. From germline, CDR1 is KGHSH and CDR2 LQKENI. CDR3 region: CASSWRGSVYEQYF. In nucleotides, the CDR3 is TGTGCCAGCTCATGGCGGGGCAGTGTCTACGAGCAGTACTTC.

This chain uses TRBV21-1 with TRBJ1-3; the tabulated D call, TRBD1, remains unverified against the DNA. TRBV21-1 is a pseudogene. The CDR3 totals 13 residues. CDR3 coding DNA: TGTGCCAGCAGCGATCGACAGGGAAACACCATATATTTT. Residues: CASSDRQGNTIYF.

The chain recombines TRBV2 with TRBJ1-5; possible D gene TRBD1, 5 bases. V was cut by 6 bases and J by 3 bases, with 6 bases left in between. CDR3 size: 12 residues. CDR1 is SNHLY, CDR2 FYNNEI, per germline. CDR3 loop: CASRQDNQPQHF. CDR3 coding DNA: TGTGCCAGCAGACAGGACAATCAGCCCCAGCATTTT.

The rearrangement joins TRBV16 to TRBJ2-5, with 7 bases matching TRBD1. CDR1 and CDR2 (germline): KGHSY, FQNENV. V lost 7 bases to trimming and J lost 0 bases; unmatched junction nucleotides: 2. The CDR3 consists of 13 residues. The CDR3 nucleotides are TGTGCCAGCACACAGGGGAACCAAGAGACCCAGTACTTC. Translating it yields CASTQGNQETQYF.